This passage covers 26 T cell receptor beta chains from one sample sequenced in a study of chemoradiotherapy in HPV16-positive cancers. TCRdb's copy holds only in-frame clones and misses some; the assay was immunoSEQ multiplex PCR. This repertoire shows some 32,000 clones, around 88% found once; its top ten account for roughly 4.8%. The sample consisted of blood, taken from a patient who underwent chemoradiotherapy. These receptors were obtained from a human donor with HPV-associated anogenital cancer.

The V call is TRBV21-1, the J call TRBJ2-5; the D call in the table, TRBD1, was not verified against the DNA. TRBV21-1 has pseudogene status. The CDR3 consists of 15 residues. CDR3 bases: TGTGCCAGCAGCCAATCCGGGACAGTGAAAGAGACCCAGTACTTC. The encoded protein is CASSQSGTVKETQYF.

In regard to this clone: Distinct nucleotide sequences in the sample also encode this CDR3. The chain carries TRBV6-6 and TRBJ2-1; possibly TRBD1 for D (5 bases). Germline CDR1 MNHNY, CDR2 SVGAGI (reference sequence). The CDR3 length is 15 residues. V was shortened by 9 bases and J by 6 bases, with 21 bases between the two germline ends. CDR3 nucleotide sequence: TGTGCCAGTAGTAAGGACATTAAGGTCGGCAATGAGCAGTTCTTC. Translation gives CASSKDIKVGNEQFF.

The chain uses TRBV11-3 and TRBJ1-1, with 7 bases identical to TRBD1. Trimming cost V 5 bases and J 8 bases; bases outside gene matches: 8. The CDR3 length is 13 residues. Germline CDR1 and CDR2: SGHNT and YENEEA. The CDR3 region has the DNA TGTGCCAGCAGCCCAAAGACAGGGACCGAAGCTTTCTTT. It specifies CASSPKTGTEAFF.

The genes are TRBV2 and TRBJ2-6; 12 bases fit TRBD1. CDR3 length: 19 amino acids. V dropped 6 bases and J dropped 2; count of bases not matched to a gene: 11. CDR1 is SNHLY and CDR2 is FYNNEI in the germline V gene. The CDR3 is CASRPFSGTGGAGANVLTF. The CDR3 DNA follows: TGTGCCAGCAGGCCTTTTTCCGGGACAGGGGGCGCTGGGGCCAACGTCCTGACTTTC.

The chain has TRBV28 and TRBJ1-5, with TRBD1 matching over 8 bases. V trimming: 5 bases; J trimming: 7 bases; junction bases outside the gene matches: 10. The germline V gene has CDR1 MDHEN and CDR2 SYDVKM. This CDR3 has 15 residues. The CDR3 region has the DNA TGTGCCAGCAGTATTAGGGACAGGAGTTACCAGCCCCAGCATTTT. It specifies CASSIRDRSYQPQHF.

V usage is TRBV28 and J usage is TRBJ2-7; D remains unclear. Germline CDR1 and CDR2: MDHEN and SYDVKM. V lost 2 bases and J lost 6, with 8 bases in between. CDR3 size: 12 residues. CDR3 nucleotide sequence: TGTGCCAGCAGTTTACCTGGTAGCGAGCAGTACTTC. Translated: CASSLPGSEQYF.

The gene calls are TRBV10-3 and TRBJ2-6; weak D call: TRBD2 (6 bases). CDR1 is ENHRY, CDR2 SYGVKD, per germline. V was shortened by 7 bases and J by 1 base, with 14 bases between the two germline ends. CDR3 size: 16 residues. In DNA form, the CDR3 reads TGTGCCATCATGTCTGGACTAAGTTCTGGGGCCAACGTCCTGACTTTC. Encoded protein: CAIMSGLSSGANVLTF.

This clone appeared a single time. This chain uses TRBV5-1 with TRBJ2-7, with 10 bases that match TRBD1. Germline V CDR1 and CDR2: SGHRS, YFSETQ. The CDR3 extends over 15 amino acids. V shed 4 bases, J shed 7 bases, and the junction held 11 bases outside the gene matches. Written as DNA, the CDR3 is TGCGCCAGCAGCAGACAGGGGGCCGTGGTAGGTGAGCAGTACTTC. It yields the protein CASSRQGAVVGEQYF.

This chain uses TRBV10-3 with TRBJ2-7; D could derive from TRBD1 or TRBD2 (6 bases each). CDR3 size: 14 residues. From germline, CDR1 is ENHRY and CDR2 SYGVKD. Trimming removed 6 bases at V and 5 bases at J, with 17 bases between. Here the CDR3 DNA reads TGTGCCATCAGGAATGACCAGAGGGGGGACGAGCAGTACTTC. This translates into CAIRNDQRGDEQYF.

V is TRBV10-3 and J is TRBJ1-2, with D unresolved. The CDR3 is 12 residues long. CDR1 is ENHRY and CDR2 is SYGVKD in the germline V gene. Trimming took off 6 bases at V and 2 bases at J, with 7 bases between the two ends. The CDR3 nucleotides are TGTGCCATCAGACAGATCAACTATGGCTACACCTTC. Its translation: CAIRQINYGYTF.

This rearrangement joins TRBV5-1 to TRBJ2-5, with TRBD1 as a possible D gene (5 bases). Germline V gives CDR1 SGHRS, CDR2 YFSETQ. This CDR3 comprises 14 residues. Trimming removed 4 bases at V and 0 bases at J, with 10 bases between. The CDR3 sequence is CASSLQGYQETQYF. In DNA form, the CDR3 reads TGCGCCAGCAGCCTTCAGGGCTACCAAGAGACCCAGTACTTC.

The CDR3 coding sequence is TGCGCCAGCAGAGATAGCGGAGTTCGCACAGATACGCAGTATTTT. Translation gives CASRDSGVRTDTQYF. The rearrangement joins TRBV10-2 to TRBJ2-3; D is perhaps TRBD2 (6 bases). The CDR3 contains 15 residues. Germline V gene sequence: CDR1 WSHSY, CDR2 SAAADI. The V end lost 6 bases, the J end lost 1 base, and 14 bases lay between the germline ends.

V gene TRBV5-4 combines with J gene TRBJ2-1; D gene unclear. Germline values: CDR1 SGHNT, CDR2 YYREEE (reference sequence). Trimming cost V 3 bases and J 10 bases, with 14 bases left between them. The CDR3 covers 13 residues. The CDR3 here is CASSSRLGEEQFF. In nucleotides, the CDR3 is TGTGCCAGCAGCTCTCGACTTGGAGAAGAGCAGTTCTTC.

The chain joins TRBV5-1 to TRBJ2-5; 13 nucleotides agree with TRBD2. The germline gives CDR1 SGHRS, CDR2 YFSETQ. The length of the CDR3 is 16 residues. V was pared by 0 bases and J by 3 bases, with 2 bases of the junction left unmatched. In nucleotides, the CDR3 is TGCGCCAGCAGCTTGGGGGGACTAGCGGGAAAAGAGACCCAGTACTTC. Translation: CASSLGGLAGKETQYF.

This chain uses TRBV2 with TRBJ1-4; 10 nucleotides agree with TRBD1. J gave up 7 bases and V 6 bases, and 5 bases lay outside the gene matches. Germline values: CDR1 SNHLY, CDR2 FYNNEI. The CDR3 contains 14 residues. The CDR3 loop reads CASSNRDRGEKLFF. The CDR3 DNA sequence: TGTGCCAGCAGCAACCGGGACAGGGGTGAAAAACTGTTTTTT.

The V and J genes are TRBV30 and TRBJ2-1; D might be TRBD1 (7 bases). CDR3 length equals 14 residues. Germline V lookup: CDR1 GTSNPN, CDR2 SVGIG (reference sequence). The ends were cut back, 8 bases at V and 1 base at J, with 15 bases in the middle. The chain's CDR3 is CAQGGLSSYNEQFF. For the CDR3, the DNA is TGTGCCCAGGGGGGCCTTTCTTCCTACAATGAGCAGTTCTTC.

V and J are TRBV27 and TRBJ2-6; 10 bases are a match to TRBD1. Germline CDR1 reads MNHEY; CDR2 reads SMNVEV (reference sequence). CDR3 length: 20 amino acids. J was trimmed by 2 bases and V by 6 bases; bases with no gene match: 16. This CDR3 is CASRRTGTGDEGPGANVLTF. The DNA of the CDR3 is TGTGCCAGCAGACGAACCGGGACAGGGGATGAGGGACCTGGGGCCAACGTCCTGACTTTC.

This chain connects TRBV28 to TRBJ1-1; D is ambiguous. The CDR3 extends over 13 amino acids. From germline, CDR1 is MDHEN and CDR2 SYDVKM. Trimming removed 8 bases at V and 1 base at J, with 11 bases between. The CDR3 loop is CASLSAGNTEAFF. CDR3 nucleotides: TGTGCCAGCCTTAGCGCGGGGAACACTGAAGCTTTCTTT.

This clone has only one observation. The genes are TRBV11-2 and TRBJ1-1; D unclear. CDR3 length equals 15 residues. V lost 5 bases, J lost 1 base, and 14 bases lay in between. The germline V gene has CDR1 SGHAT and CDR2 FQNNGV. In nucleotides, the CDR3 is TGTGCCAGCAGCCCCTCAGGACGGAGGAACACTGAAGCTTTCTTT. Protein sequence: CASSPSGRRNTEAFF.

The V gene is TRBV6-5, the J gene TRBJ2-7, with TRBD2 matching 13 bases. The CDR3 spans 15 residues. With 6 bases clipped from V and 4 bases from J, the junction kept 6 bases outside the gene matches. The germline V gene encodes CDR1 MNHEY and CDR2 SVGAGI. The CDR3 loop reads CASRSGTSGIYEQYF. CDR3 DNA sequence: TGTGCCAGCAGGTCCGGGACTAGCGGGATTTACGAGCAGTACTTC.

The rearrangement links TRBV29-1 to TRBJ1-2; no definite D call. The CDR3 runs 14 residues. In germline, CDR1 is SQVTM, CDR2 ANQGSEA. V was shortened by 6 bases and J by 0 bases, with 14 bases between the two germline ends. CDR3 DNA sequence: TGCAGCGTCAACCGACCGCAACCTAACTATGGCTACACCTTC. This gives the protein CSVNRPQPNYGYTF.

The chain couples TRBV21-1 to TRBJ1-1; the table's D call TRBD1 went unverified against the DNA. TRBV21-1 is a recognized pseudogene. The CDR3 extends over 14 amino acids. The CDR3: CASYNRDSNTEAFF. CDR3 coding DNA: TGTGCCAGCTATAACCGGGACAGCAACACTGAAGCTTTCTTT.

The V call is TRBV10-3, the J call TRBJ2-3; 10 positions agree with TRBD1. CDR3 size: 15 residues. V lost 6 bases, J lost 3 bases, and 6 bases stayed unmatched. The germline CDR1 and CDR2 sequences are ENHRY and SYGVKD. CDR3 DNA: TGTGCCATCAGGCCGGGACAGGGGCTAACAGATACGCAGTATTTT. Translated, it gives CAIRPGQGLTDTQYF.

The chain carries TRBV2 and TRBJ2-3; D ambiguous. There are 14 residues in the CDR3. Germline assignment: CDR1 SNHLY and CDR2 FYNNEI. V dropped 7 bases and J dropped 0 bases, with 11 bases sitting between them. The CDR3 here is CASKESYSTDTQYF. The CDR3 bases are TGTGCCAGCAAAGAGAGTTACAGCACAGATACGCAGTATTTT.

V is TRBV18 and J is TRBJ1-2; D is unclear. Germline V gives CDR1 KGHSH, CDR2 LQKENI. V dropped 3 bases and J dropped 6 bases, with 11 bases sitting between them. This CDR3 is built from 13 residues. In DNA, the CDR3 is TGTGCCAGCTCACCCGAACAGACAAATGGCTACACCTTC. Its translation is CASSPEQTNGYTF.

The chain recombines TRBV6-5 with TRBJ2-3, with no clear D. V was trimmed by 4 bases and J by 12 bases, leaving 20 bases between them. This CDR3 spans 14 amino acids. The germline gives CDR1 MNHEY, CDR2 SVGAGI. For the CDR3, the DNA is TGTGCCAGCAGTTTACGGTCGGTACGGACCAATCAGTATTTT. Translation: CASSLRSVRTNQYF.